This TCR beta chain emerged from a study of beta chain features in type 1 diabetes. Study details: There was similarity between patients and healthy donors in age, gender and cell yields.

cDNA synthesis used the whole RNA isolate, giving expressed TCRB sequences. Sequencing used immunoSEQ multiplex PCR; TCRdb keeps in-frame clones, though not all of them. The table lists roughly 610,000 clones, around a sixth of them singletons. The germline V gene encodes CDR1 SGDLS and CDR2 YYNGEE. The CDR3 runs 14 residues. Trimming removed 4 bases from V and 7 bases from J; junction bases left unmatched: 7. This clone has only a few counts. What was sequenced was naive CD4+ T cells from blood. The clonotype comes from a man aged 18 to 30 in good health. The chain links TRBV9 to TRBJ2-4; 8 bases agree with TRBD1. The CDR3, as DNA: TGTGCCAGCAGCACTGACAGGGGTGGGAACATTCAGTACTTC. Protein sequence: CASSTDRGGNIQYF. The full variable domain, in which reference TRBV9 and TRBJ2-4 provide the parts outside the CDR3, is DSGVTQTPKHLITATGQRVTLRCSPRSGDLSVYWYQQSLDQGLQFLIQYYNGEERAKGNILERFSAQQFPDLHSELNLSSLELGDSALYFCASSTDRGGNIQYFGAGTRLSVL.